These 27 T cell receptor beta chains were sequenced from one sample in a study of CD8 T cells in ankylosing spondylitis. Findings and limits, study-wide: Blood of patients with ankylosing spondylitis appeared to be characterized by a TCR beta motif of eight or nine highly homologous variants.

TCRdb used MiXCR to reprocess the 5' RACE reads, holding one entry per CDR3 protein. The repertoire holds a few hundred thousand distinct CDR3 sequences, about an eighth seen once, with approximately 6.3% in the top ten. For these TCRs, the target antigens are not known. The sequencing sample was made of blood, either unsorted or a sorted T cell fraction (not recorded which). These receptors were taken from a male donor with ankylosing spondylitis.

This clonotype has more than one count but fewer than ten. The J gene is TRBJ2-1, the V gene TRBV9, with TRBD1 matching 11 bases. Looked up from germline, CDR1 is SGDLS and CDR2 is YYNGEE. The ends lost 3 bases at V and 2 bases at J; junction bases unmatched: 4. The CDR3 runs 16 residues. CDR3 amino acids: CASSDGQGAPYNEQFF. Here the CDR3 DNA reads TGTGCCAGCAGCGACGGACAGGGGGCCCCCTACAATGAGCAGTTCTTC.

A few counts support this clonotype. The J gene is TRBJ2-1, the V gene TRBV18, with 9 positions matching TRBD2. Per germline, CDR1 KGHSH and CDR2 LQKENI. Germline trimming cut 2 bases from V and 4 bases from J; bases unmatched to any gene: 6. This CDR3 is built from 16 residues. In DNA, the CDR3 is TGTGCCAGCTCACCAAGGTCTAGCGGGGCGTACAATGAGCAGTTCTTC. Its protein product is CASSPRSSGAYNEQFF.

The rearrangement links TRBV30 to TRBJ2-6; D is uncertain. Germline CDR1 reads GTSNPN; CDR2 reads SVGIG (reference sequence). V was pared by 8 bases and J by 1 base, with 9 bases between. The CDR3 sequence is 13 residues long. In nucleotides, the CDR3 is TGTGCCATCTGGATGTCTGGGGCCAACGTCCTGACTTTC. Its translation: CAIWMSGANVLTF.

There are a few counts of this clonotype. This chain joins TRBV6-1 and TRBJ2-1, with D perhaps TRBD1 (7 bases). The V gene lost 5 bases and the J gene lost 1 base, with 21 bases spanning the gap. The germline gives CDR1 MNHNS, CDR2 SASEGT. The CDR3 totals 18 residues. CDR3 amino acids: CASSRTGFRDSSYNEQFF. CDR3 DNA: TGTGCCAGCAGTCGGACAGGCTTCCGGGACTCTTCCTACAATGAGCAGTTCTTC.

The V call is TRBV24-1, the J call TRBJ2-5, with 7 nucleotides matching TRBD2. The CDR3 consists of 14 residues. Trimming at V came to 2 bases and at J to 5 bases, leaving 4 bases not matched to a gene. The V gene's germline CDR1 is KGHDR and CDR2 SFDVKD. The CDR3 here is CATSDYGEGETQYF. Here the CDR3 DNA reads TGTGCCACCAGTGATTACGGGGAGGGCGAGACCCAGTACTTC.

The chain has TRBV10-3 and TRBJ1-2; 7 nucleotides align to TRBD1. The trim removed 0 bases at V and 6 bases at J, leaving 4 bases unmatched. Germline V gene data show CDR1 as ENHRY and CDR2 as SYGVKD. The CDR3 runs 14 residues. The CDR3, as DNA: TGTGCCATCAGTGAGTCGACAGGGCGGCATGGCTACACCTTC. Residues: CAISESTGRHGYTF.

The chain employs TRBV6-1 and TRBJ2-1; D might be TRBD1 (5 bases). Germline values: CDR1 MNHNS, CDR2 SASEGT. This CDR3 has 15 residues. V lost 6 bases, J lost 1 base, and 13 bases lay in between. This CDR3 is CASRTAGLSYNEQFF. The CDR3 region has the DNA TGTGCCAGCAGGACAGCTGGCCTTTCCTACAATGAGCAGTTCTTC.

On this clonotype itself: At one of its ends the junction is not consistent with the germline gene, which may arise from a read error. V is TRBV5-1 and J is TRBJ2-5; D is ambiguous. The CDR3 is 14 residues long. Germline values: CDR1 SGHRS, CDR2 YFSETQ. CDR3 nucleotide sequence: TGCGCCAGCAGCTCTGGACCATCCCAAGAGGCCCAGTACTTC. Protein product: CASSSGPSQEAQYF.

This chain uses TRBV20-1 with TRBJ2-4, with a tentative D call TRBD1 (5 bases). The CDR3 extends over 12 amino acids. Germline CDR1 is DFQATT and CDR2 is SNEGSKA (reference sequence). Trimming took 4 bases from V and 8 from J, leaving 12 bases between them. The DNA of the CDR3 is TGCAGTGCTACCCTGACAGCCGACATTCAGTACTTC. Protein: CSATLTADIQYF.

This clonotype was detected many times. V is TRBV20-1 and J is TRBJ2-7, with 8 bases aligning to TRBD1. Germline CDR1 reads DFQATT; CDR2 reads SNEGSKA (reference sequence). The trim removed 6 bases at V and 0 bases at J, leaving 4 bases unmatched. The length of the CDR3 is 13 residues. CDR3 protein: CSARTGRSYEQYF. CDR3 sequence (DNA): TGCAGTGCCAGGACAGGGCGCTCCTACGAGCAGTACTTC.

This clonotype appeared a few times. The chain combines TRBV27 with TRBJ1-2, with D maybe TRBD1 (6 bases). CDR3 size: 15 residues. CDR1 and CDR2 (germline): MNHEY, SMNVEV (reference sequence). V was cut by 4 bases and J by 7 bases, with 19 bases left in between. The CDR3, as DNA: TGTGCCAGCAGTTCAGCGACAGGTTTGTTGCGTGGCTACACCTTC. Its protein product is CASSSATGLLRGYTF.

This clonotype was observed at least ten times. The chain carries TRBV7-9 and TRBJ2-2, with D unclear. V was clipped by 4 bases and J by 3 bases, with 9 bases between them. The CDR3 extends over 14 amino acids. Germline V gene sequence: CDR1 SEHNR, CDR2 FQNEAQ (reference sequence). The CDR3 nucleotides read TGTGCCAGCAGCTACCGATCCGACACCGGGGAGCTGTTTTTT. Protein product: CASSYRSDTGELFF. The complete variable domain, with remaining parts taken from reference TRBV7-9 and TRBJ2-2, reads DTGVSQNPRHKITKRGQNVTFRCDPISEHNRLYWYRQTLGQGPEFLTYFQNEAQLEKSRLLSDRFSAERPKGSFSTLEIQRTEQGDSAMYLCASSYRSDTGELFFGEGSRLTVL.

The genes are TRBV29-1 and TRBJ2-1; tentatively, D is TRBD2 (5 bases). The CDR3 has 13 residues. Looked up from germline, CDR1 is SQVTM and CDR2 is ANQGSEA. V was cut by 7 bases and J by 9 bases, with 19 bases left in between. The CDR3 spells CSADGGRIGEQFF. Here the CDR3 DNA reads TGCAGCGCCGACGGCGGGCGTATTGGTGAGCAGTTCTTC.

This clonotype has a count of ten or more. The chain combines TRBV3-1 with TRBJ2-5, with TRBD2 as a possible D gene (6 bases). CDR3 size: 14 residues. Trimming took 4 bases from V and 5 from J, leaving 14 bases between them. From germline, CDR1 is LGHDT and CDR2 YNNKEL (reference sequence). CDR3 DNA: TGTGCCAGCAGCCGGTCTCTTGGGGGGGAGACCCAGTACTTC. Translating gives CASSRSLGGETQYF.

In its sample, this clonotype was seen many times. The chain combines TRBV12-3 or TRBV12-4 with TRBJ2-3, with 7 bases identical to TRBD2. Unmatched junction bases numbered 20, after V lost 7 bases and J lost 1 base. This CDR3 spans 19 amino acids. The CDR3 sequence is CASTFSQRGVGGGTDTQYF. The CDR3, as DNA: TGTGCCAGCACTTTCTCCCAGCGGGGTGTGGGTGGAGGCACAGATACGCAGTATTTT.

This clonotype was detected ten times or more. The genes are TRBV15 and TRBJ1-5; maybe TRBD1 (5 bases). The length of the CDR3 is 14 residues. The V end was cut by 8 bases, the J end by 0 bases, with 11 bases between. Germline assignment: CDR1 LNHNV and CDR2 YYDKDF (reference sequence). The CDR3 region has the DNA TGTGCCACCGCGAGGACACCTAGCAATCAGCCCCAGCATTTT. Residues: CATARTPSNQPQHF. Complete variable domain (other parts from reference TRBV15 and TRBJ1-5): DAMVIQNPRYQVTQFGKPVTLSCSQTLNHNVMYWYQQKSSQAPKLLFHYYDKDFNNEADTPDNFQSRRPNTSFCFLDIRSPGLGDTAMYLCATARTPSNQPQHFGDGTRLSIL.

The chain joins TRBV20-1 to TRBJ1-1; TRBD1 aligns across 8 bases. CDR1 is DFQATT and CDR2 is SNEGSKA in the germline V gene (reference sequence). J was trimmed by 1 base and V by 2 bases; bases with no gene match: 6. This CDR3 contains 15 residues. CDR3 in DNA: TGCAGTGCTAGAACTTTGGGACAGGAGAACACTGAAGCTTTCTTT. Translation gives CSARTLGQENTEAFF.

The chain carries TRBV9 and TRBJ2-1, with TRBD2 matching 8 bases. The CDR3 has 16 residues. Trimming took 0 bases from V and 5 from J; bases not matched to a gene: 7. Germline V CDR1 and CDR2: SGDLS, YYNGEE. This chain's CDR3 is CASSVGTGGVDNEQFF. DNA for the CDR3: TGTGCCAGCAGCGTAGGGACGGGAGGGGTTGACAATGAGCAGTTCTTC.

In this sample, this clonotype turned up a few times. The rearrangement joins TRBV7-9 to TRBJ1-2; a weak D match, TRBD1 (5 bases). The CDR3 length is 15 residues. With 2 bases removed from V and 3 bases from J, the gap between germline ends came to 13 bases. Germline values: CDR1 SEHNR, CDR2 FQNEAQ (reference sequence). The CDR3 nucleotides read TGTGCCAGCAGCTTACCAACGGGGGGGGACTATGGCTACACCTTC. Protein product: CASSLPTGGDYGYTF. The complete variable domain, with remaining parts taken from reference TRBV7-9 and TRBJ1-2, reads DTGVSQNPRHKITKRGQNVTFRCDPISEHNRLYWYRQTLGQGPEFLTYFQNEAQLEKSRLLSDRFSAERPKGSFSTLEIQRTEQGDSAMYLCASSLPTGGDYGYTFGSGTRLTVV.

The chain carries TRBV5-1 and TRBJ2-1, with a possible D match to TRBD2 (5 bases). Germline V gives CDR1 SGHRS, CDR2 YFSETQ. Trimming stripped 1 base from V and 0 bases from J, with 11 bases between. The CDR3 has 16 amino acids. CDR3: CASSLRAGASYNEQFF. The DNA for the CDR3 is TGCGCCAGCAGCTTGAGGGCGGGTGCCTCCTACAATGAGCAGTTCTTC.

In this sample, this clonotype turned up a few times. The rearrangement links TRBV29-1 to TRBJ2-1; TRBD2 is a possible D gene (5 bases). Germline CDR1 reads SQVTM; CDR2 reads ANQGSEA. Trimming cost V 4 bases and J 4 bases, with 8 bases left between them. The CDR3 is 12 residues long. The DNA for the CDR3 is TGCAGCGTTGTCAGCGGATACAATGAGCAGTTCTTC. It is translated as CSVVSGYNEQFF.

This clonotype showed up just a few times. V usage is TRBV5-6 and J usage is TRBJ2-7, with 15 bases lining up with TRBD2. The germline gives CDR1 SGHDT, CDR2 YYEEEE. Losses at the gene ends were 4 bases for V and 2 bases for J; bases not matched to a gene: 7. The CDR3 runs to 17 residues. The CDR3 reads CASSRTSGRAPPYEQYV. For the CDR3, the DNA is TGTGCCAGCAGCAGGACTAGCGGGAGGGCCCCTCCCTACGAGCAGTACGTC.

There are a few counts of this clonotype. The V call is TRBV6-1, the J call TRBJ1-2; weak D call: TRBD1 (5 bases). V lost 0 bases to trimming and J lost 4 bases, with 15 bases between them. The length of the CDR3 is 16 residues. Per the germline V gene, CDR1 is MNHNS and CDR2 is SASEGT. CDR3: CASSEAGTTAGYGYTF. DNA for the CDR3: TGTGCCAGCAGTGAAGCGGGGACGACGGCGGGCTATGGCTACACCTTC.

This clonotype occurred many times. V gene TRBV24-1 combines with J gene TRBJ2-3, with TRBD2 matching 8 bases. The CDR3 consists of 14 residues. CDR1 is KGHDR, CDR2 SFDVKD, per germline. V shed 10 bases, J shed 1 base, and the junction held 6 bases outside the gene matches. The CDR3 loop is CATRGGAGTDTQYF. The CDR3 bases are TGTGCCACTCGGGGGGGCGCGGGCACAGATACGCAGTATTTT.

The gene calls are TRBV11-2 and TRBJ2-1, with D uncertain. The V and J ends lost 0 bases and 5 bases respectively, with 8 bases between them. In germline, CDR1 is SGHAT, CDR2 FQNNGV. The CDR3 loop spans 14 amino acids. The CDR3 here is CASSLDARDNEQFF. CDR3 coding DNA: TGTGCCAGCAGCTTAGATGCTCGGGACAATGAGCAGTTCTTC.

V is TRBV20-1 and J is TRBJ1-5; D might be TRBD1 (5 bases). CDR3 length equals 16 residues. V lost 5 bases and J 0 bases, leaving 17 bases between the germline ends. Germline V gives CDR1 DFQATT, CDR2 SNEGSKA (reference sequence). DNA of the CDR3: TGCAGTGCTTCCGGGGGAGGGGAATATAGCAATCAGCCCCAGCATTTT. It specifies CSASGGGEYSNQPQHF.

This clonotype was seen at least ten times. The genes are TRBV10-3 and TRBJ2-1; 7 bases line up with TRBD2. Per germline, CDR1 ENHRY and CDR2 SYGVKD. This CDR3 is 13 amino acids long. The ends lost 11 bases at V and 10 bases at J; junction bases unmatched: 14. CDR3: CALGTTPFDEQFF. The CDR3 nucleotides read TGTGCCCTGGGGACTACCCCCTTCGACGAGCAGTTCTTC.